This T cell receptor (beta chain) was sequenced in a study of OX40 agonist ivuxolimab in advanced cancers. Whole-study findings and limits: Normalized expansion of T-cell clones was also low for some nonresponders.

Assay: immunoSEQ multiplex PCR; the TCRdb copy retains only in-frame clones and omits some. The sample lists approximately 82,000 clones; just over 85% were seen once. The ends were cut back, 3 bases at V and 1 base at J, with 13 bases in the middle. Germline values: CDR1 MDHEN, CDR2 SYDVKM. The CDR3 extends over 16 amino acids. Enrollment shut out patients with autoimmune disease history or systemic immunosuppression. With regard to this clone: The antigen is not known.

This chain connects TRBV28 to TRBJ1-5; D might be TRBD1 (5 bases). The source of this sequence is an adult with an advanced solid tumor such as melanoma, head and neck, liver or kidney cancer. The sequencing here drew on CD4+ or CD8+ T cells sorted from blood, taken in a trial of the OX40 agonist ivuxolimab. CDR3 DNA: TGTGCCAGCAGTTTCGGGCAGGGTAGAAGCAATCAGCCCCAGCATTTT. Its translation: CASSFGQGRSNQPQHF.